This entry is about one TCR beta chain. Its antigen is still unknown. This specimen comes from a study of T cell responses to AZD1222 COVID-19 vaccine. Study results and caveats: Sampled repertoires all dated from after the peak T cell response. The span of vaccine-associated CD4 TCRs extended across spike, with dominance at 160-218 and 743-854.

Sequenced by immunoSEQ multiplex PCR; TCRdb stores in-frame clones only, minus some. This table has about 120,000 clones, around 89% appearing once. The CDR3 is 14 residues long. The V gene lost 6 bases and the J gene lost 7 bases, with 16 bases spanning the gap. Per germline, CDR1 MNHEY and CDR2 SMNVEV (reference sequence). The sequence was obtained from an adult in good health. The specimen was peripheral blood, collected on day 0 of MenACWY control vaccination. The rearrangement uses TRBV27 and TRBJ2-1; D uncertain. CDR3 sequence reads: CASSGSTFGNEQFF. Written as DNA, the CDR3 is TGTGCCAGCAGCGGTTCGACGTTTGGGAATGAGCAGTTCTTC.